Below, 28 T cell receptor beta chains from the same sample are listed, as sequenced in a study of cytomegalovirus exposure and HLA in healthy donors. In the PCR, 60 Vbeta and 13 Jbeta primers were used. Sequencing was performed with immunoSEQ multiplex PCR; in TCRdb, only in-frame clones are kept and a portion is missing. The sample yields around 120,000 clones, approximately 75% seen once. Sequenced: PBMCs. Receptors were obtained from a woman aged 40 to 50 in good health and CMV-seropositive.

This chain joins TRBV28 and TRBJ1-2; TRBD1 might be the D (6 bases). The germline V gene encodes CDR1 MDHEN and CDR2 SYDVKM. V lost 4 bases and J 8 bases, leaving 8 bases between the germline ends. This CDR3 region has 11 residues. CDR3 sequence: CASSYRAGYTF. CDR3 in DNA: TGTGCCAGCAGTTACAGGGCCGGCTACACCTTC.

The gene calls are TRBV20-1 and TRBJ1-1, with a tentative D call TRBD1 (6 bases). Germline V lookup: CDR1 DFQATT, CDR2 SNEGSKA (reference sequence). CDR3 length equals 11 residues. V lost 7 bases and J lost 5, with 11 bases in between. The CDR3 region has the DNA TGCAGTGGGACAGACTTTACTGAAGCTTTCTTT. This sequence encodes CSGTDFTEAFF.

The chain joins TRBV19 to TRBJ2-1, with 8 bases aligning to TRBD2. V gave up 5 bases and J gave up 15 bases; unmatched junction bases: 12. Germline lookup yields CDR1 LNHDA and CDR2 SQIVND (reference sequence). The CDR3 consists of 13 residues. DNA of the CDR3: TGTGCCAGTAGTCCACACCCGGGACTAGGGCCGTTCTTC. Translated: CASSPHPGLGPFF.

The gene calls are TRBV5-4 and TRBJ1-2, with 10 bases lining up with TRBD1. Per germline, CDR1 SGHNT and CDR2 YYREEE (reference sequence). V trimming: 3 bases; J trimming: 8 bases; junction bases outside the gene matches: 16. CDR3 size: 17 residues. The CDR3 coding sequence is TGTGCCAGCAGCTACCCTTTCGGGACAGGGGTTTTGGAGGGCTACACCTTC. Translating gives CASSYPFGTGVLEGYTF. The complete variable domain, with remaining parts taken from reference TRBV5-4 and TRBJ1-2, reads ETGVTQSPTHLIKTRGQQVTLRCSSQSGHNTVSWYQQALGQGPQFIFQYYREEENGRGNFPPRFSGLQFPNYSSELNVNALELDDSALYLCASSYPFGTGVLEGYTFGSGTRLTVV.

This chain connects TRBV7-2 to TRBJ1-2; maybe TRBD1 (5 bases). This CDR3 spans 13 amino acids. Per the germline V gene, CDR1 is SGHTA and CDR2 is FQGNSA. Trimming pared 2 bases from V and 6 bases from J, leaving 10 bases between. CDR3 sequence (DNA): TGTGCCAGCAGCTTACTCCGGGGGAATGGCTACACCTTC. Its protein is CASSLLRGNGYTF. Supplemented by reference TRBV7-2 and TRBJ1-2, the full variable domain reads GAGVSQSPSNKVTEKGKDVELRCDPISGHTALYWYRQSLGQGLEFLIYFQGNSAPDKSGLPSDRFSAERTGGSVSTLTIQRTQQEDSAVYLCASSLLRGNGYTFGSGTRLTVV.

V and J are TRBV6-5 and TRBJ2-7, with a weak D call TRBD2 (6 bases). The CDR3 is made up of 14 amino acids. The germline V gene has CDR1 MNHEY and CDR2 SVGAGI. V lost 2 bases and J lost 0, with 8 bases in between. CDR3 protein: CASSYASDSYEQYF. For the CDR3, the DNA is TGTGCCAGCAGTTACGCTAGCGACTCCTACGAGCAGTACTTC.

The CDR3 here is CASRPLTELLYF. As DNA, the CDR3 is TGTGCCAGCAGACCCCTTACAGAGCTTCTCTACTTC. The rearrangement links TRBV6-6 to TRBJ2-5; D gene uncertain. The germline V gene encodes CDR1 MNHNY and CDR2 SVGAGI (reference sequence). This CDR3 has 12 amino acids. Trimming removed 6 bases at V and 14 bases at J, with 19 bases between.

This clone was seen a few times. The rearrangement uses TRBV7-9 and TRBJ2-7; 9 bases are a match to TRBD1. Looked up from germline, CDR1 is SEHNR and CDR2 is FQNEAQ (reference sequence). The V gene end was trimmed by 2 bases and the J gene end by 7 bases; junction bases not matched to a gene: 9. CDR3 length equals 15 residues. In DNA, the CDR3 is TGTGCCAGCAGCTTACCATTACAGGGGGCGGAAGAGCAGTACTTC. Amino acid sequence: CASSLPLQGAEEQYF.

This clone is a singleton in its sample. The chain uses TRBV6-4 and TRBJ1-5, with TRBD1 matching over 8 bases. The CDR3 totals 15 residues. V dropped 6 bases and J dropped 6; count of bases not matched to a gene: 10. The germline CDR1 and CDR2 sequences are MRHNA and SNTAGT. The CDR3 region is CASRPFRDRSQPQHF. The DNA of the CDR3 is TGTGCCAGCAGACCTTTCCGGGACAGGTCTCAGCCCCAGCATTTT.

The CDR3 DNA follows: TGTGCCAGCCACCTTGGGGGTGCGGCGGGGGAGCAGTTCTTC. Its translation: CASHLGGAAGEQFF. The chain carries TRBV2 and TRBJ2-1; tentative D call: TRBD2 (6 bases). V lost 8 bases, J lost 10 bases, and 21 bases lay in between. In germline, CDR1 is SNHLY, CDR2 FYNNEI. This CDR3 is built from 14 residues. The full variable domain, completed using reference TRBV2 and TRBJ2-1, is EPEVTQTPSHQVTQMGQEVILRCVPISNHLYFYWYRQILGQKVEFLVSFYNNEISEKSEIFDDQFSVERPDGSNFTLKIRSTKLEDSAMYFCASHLGGAAGEQFFGPGTRLTVL.

This clone has only one observation. The DNA for the CDR3 is TGTGCCAGCAGTGAGACCCGATCCACAGGGGGGAGCTACACCTTC. It specifies CASSETRSTGGSYTF. The chain joins TRBV6-1 to TRBJ1-2, with TRBD1 matching 8 bases. V trimming: 3 bases; J trimming: 9 bases; junction bases outside the gene matches: 12. Germline CDR1 and CDR2: MNHNS and SASEGT. The CDR3 contains 15 residues.

The chain is built from TRBV9 and TRBJ1-1, with TRBD1 identical over 10 bases. V shed 4 bases and J 3 bases; nucleotides not matched to a gene: 9. CDR3 size: 16 residues. The germline gives CDR1 SGDLS, CDR2 YYNGEE. CDR3 amino acids: CASSKGQGIWDTEAFF. CDR3 DNA: TGTGCCAGCAGCAAGGGACAGGGGATATGGGACACTGAAGCTTTCTTT. The complete variable domain, with remaining parts taken from reference TRBV9 and TRBJ1-1, reads DSGVTQTPKHLITATGQRVTLRCSPRSGDLSVYWYQQSLDQGLQFLIQYYNGEERAKGNILERFSAQQFPDLHSELNLSSLELGDSALYFCASSKGQGIWDTEAFFGQGTRLTVV.

The chain links TRBV12-5 to TRBJ1-1, with no clear D. V was trimmed by 2 bases and J by 0 bases, leaving 4 bases between them. The germline CDR1 and CDR2 sequences are LGHNT and FRNRAP. This CDR3 is 13 amino acids long. The CDR3 bases are TGTGCTAGTGGTTTGCTTCTGAACACTGAAGCTTTCTTT. Translation gives CASGLLLNTEAFF.

This clone appeared a single time. A junction end diverges from the germline sequence, so it may reflect a read error. This chain links TRBV5-1 with TRBJ2-2, with D possibly being TRBD1 (5 bases). The CDR3 extends over 14 amino acids. Looked up from germline, CDR1 is SGHRS and CDR2 is YFSETQ. CDR3: CASQTDANIGELFF. CDR3 bases: TGCGCCAGCCAGACAGACGCGAACATCGGGGAGCTGTTTTTT.

This clone was counted once. The chain links TRBV6-6 to TRBJ2-7, with D tentatively TRBD2 (5 bases). V was shortened by 4 bases and J by 7 bases, with 20 bases between the two germline ends. The CDR3 length is 15 residues. CDR1 is MNHNY, CDR2 SVGAGI, per germline (reference sequence). In DNA, the CDR3 is TGTGCCAGCAGTTCAGAAGGGTTTTCTGGCGGGGAGCAGTACTTC. It yields the protein CASSSEGFSGGEQYF.

V and J are TRBV4-2 and TRBJ1-1; a possible D gene is TRBD1 (5 bases). The CDR3 consists of 15 residues. Per germline, CDR1 LGHNA and CDR2 YNFKEQ. Trimming cost V 2 bases and J 1 base, with 11 bases left between them. The CDR3 spells CASSQSSTENTEAFF. CDR3 DNA: TGTGCCAGCAGCCAATCATCGACAGAGAACACTGAAGCTTTCTTT.

CDR3 in amino acids: CASRSDTDTEAFF. CDR3 nucleotide sequence: TGCGCCAGCAGATCGGACACCGACACTGAAGCTTTCTTT. V usage is TRBV5-1 and J usage is TRBJ1-1, with D tentatively TRBD1 (5 bases). V lost 5 bases to trimming and J lost 3 bases, with 11 bases between them. The V gene's germline CDR1 is SGHRS and CDR2 YFSETQ. The CDR3 has 13 residues.

The V call is TRBV6-6, the J call TRBJ1-6; no reliable D call. The CDR3 length is 16 residues. V lost 2 bases, J lost 6 bases, and 14 bases lay in between. The germline V gene encodes CDR1 MNHNY and CDR2 SVGAGI (reference sequence). The CDR3 coding sequence is TGTGCCAGCAGTTACGGATCGGACTCCGTTAATTCACCCCTCCACTTT. Protein: CASSYGSDSVNSPLHF.

The chain has TRBV27 and TRBJ2-5, with 8 bases identical to TRBD1. The J call may be faulty, since TRBJ2-7 better matches the DNA end. The CDR3 has 15 residues. Germline assignment: CDR1 MNHEY and CDR2 SMNVEV (reference sequence). In DNA, the CDR3 is TGTGCCAGCAGTCCACGCGGGACAGGCATGTACGAGCAGTACTTC. Protein sequence: CASSPRGTGMYEQYF.

The chain couples TRBV5-1 to TRBJ2-7; 13 bases line up with TRBD2. Germline V gene sequence: CDR1 SGHRS, CDR2 YFSETQ. The V segment lost 3 bases and the J segment 4 bases; nucleotides outside the gene matches: 7. The CDR3 is 16 residues long. The CDR3 bases are TGCGCCAGCAGCTCACAAGGGACTAGCGGGGCTTACGAGCAGTACTTC. It is translated as CASSSQGTSGAYEQYF. The variable domain in full, completed from reference TRBV5-1 and TRBJ2-7, reads KAGVTQTPRYLIKTRGQQVTLSCSPISGHRSVSWYQQTPGQGLQFLFEYFSETQRNKGNFPGRFSGRQFSNSRSEMNVSTLELGDSALYLCASSSQGTSGAYEQYFGPGTRLTVT.

This clone was detected only a few times. The V call is TRBV5-1, the J call TRBJ2-7, with 13 bases aligning to TRBD2. The CDR3 covers 15 residues. After removal of 4 bases from V and 6 bases from J, the junction contained 7 bases not matched to a gene. CDR1 is SGHRS and CDR2 is YFSETQ in the germline V gene. The CDR3 DNA is TGCGCCAGCAGCAGGGGACTAGCGGGGTTAAGCGAGCAGTACTTC. Residues: CASSRGLAGLSEQYF.

The chain carries TRBV10-3 and TRBJ2-2, with 10 nucleotides matching TRBD1. This CDR3 has 17 residues. Per germline, CDR1 ENHRY and CDR2 SYGVKD. Trimming at V came to 0 bases and at J to 5 bases, leaving 6 bases not matched to a gene. CDR3 loop: CAISESGTGVITGELFF. CDR3 coding DNA: TGTGCCATCAGTGAGTCCGGGACAGGGGTCATAACCGGGGAGCTGTTTTTT.

The chain uses TRBV5-1 and TRBJ2-5, with TRBD2 matching 15 bases. Germline CDR1 SGHRS, CDR2 YFSETQ. The length of the CDR3 is 19 residues. Germline trimming cut 0 bases from V and 3 bases from J; bases unmatched to any gene: 9. The CDR3 DNA reads TGCGCCAGCAGCTTGGGGCCGGGACTAGCGGGAGGTAACAAAGAGACCCAGTACTTC. The encoded protein is CASSLGPGLAGGNKETQYF.

This sequence joins TRBV28 and TRBJ2-1; 7 nucleotides agree with TRBD1. Germline loops: CDR1 MDHEN, CDR2 SYDVKM. This CDR3 has 14 residues. Trimming took 8 bases from V and 9 from J; bases not matched to a gene: 13. CDR3 sequence reads: CASGLGTVLPEQFF. The DNA for the CDR3 is TGTGCCAGCGGATTAGGGACAGTCCTTCCTGAGCAGTTCTTC.

The chain employs TRBV10-1 and TRBJ2-7, with 14 nucleotides matching TRBD2. From germline, CDR1 is WNHNN and CDR2 SYGVQD (reference sequence). This CDR3 is 19 amino acids long. Germline trimming cut 6 bases from V and 2 bases from J; bases unmatched to any gene: 15. CDR3 loop: CASRKVIGTSGSRTYEQYF. The CDR3 nucleotides read TGCGCCAGCAGAAAAGTGATTGGGACTAGCGGGAGCCGCACCTACGAGCAGTACTTC.

A remark on this clone: An end of the junction does not agree with germline; a read error may underlie this. V and J are TRBV28 and TRBJ2-7, with 7 bases identical to TRBD1. This CDR3 has 18 amino acids. The germline V gene encodes CDR1 MDHEN and CDR2 SYDVKM. The DNA of the CDR3 is TGTGCCGGCAGTCCGATTGACAGGGCGAAAGGGAATTCCTACGAGCAGTACTTC. Protein product: CAGSPIDRAKGNSYEQYF. The full variable domain, with the rest looked up from reference TRBV28 and TRBJ2-7, is DVKVTQSSRYLVKRTGEKVFLECVQDMDHENMFWYRQDPGLGLRLIYFSYDVKMKEKGDIPEGYSVSREKKERFSLILESASTNQTSMYLCAGSPIDRAKGNSYEQYFGPGTRLTVT.

The genes are TRBV9 and TRBJ2-7; weak D call: TRBD2 (5 bases). V lost 0 bases, J lost 2 bases, and 9 bases lay in between. Germline CDR1 SGDLS, CDR2 YYNGEE. CDR3 length: 14 residues. The CDR3 here is CASSVEAEAYEQYF. DNA of the CDR3: TGTGCCAGCAGCGTAGAGGCGGAGGCCTACGAGCAGTACTTC.

Here the CDR3 DNA reads TGTGCCAGTAGTCCGGGACTACCAACCGGGGAGCTGTTTTTT. Translated, it gives CASSPGLPTGELFF. This chain joins TRBV19 and TRBJ2-2; TRBD2 matches at 7 bases. V was pared by 5 bases and J by 5 bases, with 5 bases of the junction left unmatched. Germline V gene data show CDR1 as LNHDA and CDR2 as SQIVND (reference sequence). The CDR3 totals 14 residues.